A selection of T cell receptor beta chains follows, all from one sample in a study of cytomegalovirus exposure and HLA in healthy donors. Generated by immunoSEQ multiplex PCR, the TCRdb table keeps only in-frame clones and is missing some. The sample carries 100,000 to 150,000 clones, 77% recorded once. The sample taken for sequencing was PBMCs. The receptors here all came from a man aged 18 to 30 in good health and CMV-seropositive. The CDR3 runs from the conserved cysteine through the conserved F or W. A D gene is named only where the DNA matches it firmly. Clone size appears in some rows only: once, few, many, or a class for an expanded clone.

v_call	j_call	d_call	clone_size	cdr3_nt	cdr3_aa
TRBV7-6	TRBJ2-5	.	.	TGTGCCAGCAGCTTAGGTTTGGTCTTGCAGGGATCAGAGACCCAGTACTTC	CASSLGLVLQGSETQYF
TRBV18	TRBJ2-2	TRBD1	.	TGTGCCAGCTCACGAGGGACAGCGAACACCGGGGAGCTGTTTTTT	CASSRGTANTGELFF
TRBV28	TRBJ1-6	.	once	TGTGCCAGCAGCCCGGCCGGGACAATCCGATCACCCCTCCACTTT	CASSPAGTIRSPLHF
TRBV10-3	TRBJ1-3	TRBD1	few	TGTGCCATCAGTGAGAAAGGGACAGTTATAACCTCTGGAAACACCATATATTTT	CAISEKGTVITSGNTIYF
TRBV27	TRBJ2-7	.	.	TGTGCCAGCAGGGGGAGCAGCCTTAGCTCCGAGCAGTACTTC	CASRGSSLSSEQYF
TRBV6-4	TRBJ2-3	TRBD2	.	TGTGCCAGCAGTGGCGGGGGGGCTTCGGATACGCAGTATTTT	CASSGGGASDTQYF
TRBV15	TRBJ1-2	.	once	TGTGCCACCAGCAGAGATCTTGGCCCGGCAAGAGGGGGCTACACCTTC	CATSRDLGPARGGYTF
TRBV2	TRBJ1-1	TRBD1	.	TGTGCCAGCAGTTTACAGGGGGTGAACACTGAAGCTTTCTTT	CASSLQGVNTEAFF
TRBV30	TRBJ1-2	.	.	TGTGCCTGGAGCCGGCCAGGGTCACGTGGCTACACCTTC	CAWSRPGSRGYTF
TRBV27	TRBJ2-3	.	.	TGTGCCAGCAGCCCGACTAAGCGCACAGATACGCAGTATTTT	CASSPTKRTDTQYF
TRBV5-4	TRBJ1-2	.	.	TGTGCCAGCAGCTTAATTAGGGGGAACTATGGCTACACCTTC	CASSLIRGNYGYTF
TRBV9	TRBJ1-4	.	once	TGTGCCAGCAGCGTAGATAACGTGGGGGGTCCCTTAAATAGTGAAAAACTGTTTTTT	CASSVDNVGGPLNSEKLFF
TRBV19	TRBJ2-1	TRBD2	.	TGTGCCAGTAAACGGGGGGGCGTATATAATGAGCAGTTCTTC	CASKRGGVYNEQFF
TRBV7-3	TRBJ2-1	.	.	TGTGCCAGCAGCTCCGGACCGGGGAATGAGCAGTTCTTC	CASSSGPGNEQFF
TRBV2	TRBJ2-1	TRBD2	.	TGTGCCAGCAGTGAATGGCGGTTGGGACAGATACCGGGACTAGCGCACGAGGGCGAGCAGTTCTTC	CASSEWRLGQIPGLAHEGEQFF
TRBV6-5	TRBJ2-7	.	.	TGTGCCAGCAGTGCACCCCGGGGCGAGCAGTACTTC	CASSAPRGEQYF
TRBV19	TRBJ1-1	.	.	TGTGCCAGTAGTATTAGGGAGGGGAACACTGAAGCTTTCTTT	CASSIREGNTEAFF
TRBV27	TRBJ2-3	TRBD1	.	TGTGCCAGCAGTCGGACAGGGGGGGATACGCAGTATTTT	CASSRTGGDTQYF
TRBV5-6	TRBJ2-1	.	.	TGTGCCAGCAGCTTGGGTCTACTTGAGCAGTTCTTC	CASSLGLLEQFF
TRBV7-9	TRBJ1-6	TRBD1	.	TGTGCCAGCAGCTTCCCGGGACAGCGGAATTCACCCCTCCACTTT	CASSFPGQRNSPLHF
TRBV7-2	TRBJ1-1	.	.	TGTGCCAGCAGCTCCTACCGTGAAGCTTTCTTT	CASSSYREAFF
TRBV7-8	TRBJ1-1	TRBD1	.	TGTGCCAGCAGCTCGGACAGGACTGAAGCTTTCTTT	CASSSDRTEAFF
TRBV10-3	TRBJ2-7	TRBD1	.	TGTGCCATCAGTGAGTCCAACAGGGGCCTTAACTCCTACGAGCAGTACTTC	CAISESNRGLNSYEQYF
TRBV5-6	TRBJ2-7	TRBD1	.	TGTGCCAGCAGCCCCGCAGGGGGAGAGGAGCAGTACTTC	CASSPAGGEEQYF
TRBV7-7	TRBJ1-3	.	.	TGTGCTAGCAGCTTAGCGCTCAGCTCTGGAAACACCATATATTTT	CASSLALSSGNTIYF
TRBV13	TRBJ2-2	.	.	TGTGCCAGCAGCTTGAACCCCAGGGTTAACGGGGAGCTGTTTTTT	CASSLNPRVNGELFF
TRBV5-4	TRBJ2-4	.	.	TGTGCCAGCAGCTTGAATTTCGACTCTGGCATTCAGTACTTC	CASSLNFDSGIQYF
TRBV5-1	TRBJ2-5	TRBD2	.	TGCGCCAGCAGCCTCTCCGGGGGGAGAGGGGAGACCCAGTACTTC	CASSLSGGRGETQYF
TRBV6-1	TRBJ1-2	TRBD1	few	TGTGCCAGCAGTCAATCCCGACAGGGGGATGGCTACACCTTC	CASSQSRQGDGYTF
TRBV9	TRBJ2-3	TRBD2	.	TGTGCCAGCAGCCCCATAGCGGGAGGGTTAGGCACAGATACGCAGTATTTT	CASSPIAGGLGTDTQYF
TRBV6-4	TRBJ1-1	TRBD1	once	TGTGCCAGCAGGGCAGAACACGGGACAGGGAACACTGAAGCTTTCTTT	CASRAEHGTGNTEAFF
TRBV15	TRBJ2-1	.	.	TGTGCCACCAGCAGAGATGGGCTTATGACGGGGGGCCCAGGAAGGGAGCAGTTCTTC	CATSRDGLMTGGPGREQFF
TRBV7-6	TRBJ2-5	TRBD2	few	TGTGCCAGCAGCTTAATGAGCGGGAGATGGGAGACCCAGTACTTC	CASSLMSGRWETQYF
TRBV7-6	TRBJ1-4	.	.	TGTGCCAGCAGCAATAGGGGCCCATCAACTAATGAAAAACTGTTTTTT	CASSNRGPSTNEKLFF
TRBV19	TRBJ2-5	.	.	TGTGCCAGTAGTATAGACGGCGGCCCCCAAGAGACCCAGTACTTC	CASSIDGGPQETQYF
TRBV7-9	TRBJ2-5	.	.	TGTGCCAGCAGCCATTGGACAGTCCAAGAGACCCAGTACTTC	CASSHWTVQETQYF
TRBV4-1	TRBJ2-2	TRBD2	.	TGCGCCAGCAGCCAACCTTCTAGCGGGGGCCGGAACACCGGGGAGCTGTTTTTT	CASSQPSSGGRNTGELFF
TRBV25-1	TRBJ1-4	.	.	TGTGCCAGCGCCTTGTGGGGCTCATCAACTAATGAAAAACTGTTTTTT	CASALWGSSTNEKLFF
TRBV30	TRBJ1-2	TRBD1	.	TGTGCCTGGAGGGATCAGGGGGCAGGTGGCTACACCTTC	CAWRDQGAGGYTF
TRBV27	TRBJ1-2	.	few	TGTGCCAGCAGTTTAAAGGGAGCCTCCTATGGCTACACCTTC	CASSLKGASYGYTF
TRBV11-3	TRBJ1-3	.	.	TGTGCCAGCAGCCCAACTCCCTCTGGAAACACCATATATTTT	CASSPTPSGNTIYF
TRBV6-5	TRBJ1-5	TRBD1	.	TGTGCCACACGACAGGGAGTTTATAGCAATCAGCCCCAGCATTTT	CATRQGVYSNQPQHF
TRBV5-1	TRBJ2-2	.	.	TGCGCCAGCAGCTTGGGTTCCCAAACCGGGGAGCTGTTTTTT	CASSLGSQTGELFF
TRBV28	TRBJ1-2	.	.	TGTGCCGCCTCTTCTAACGGCTACACCTTC	CAASSNGYTF
TRBV29-1	TRBJ1-2	TRBD1	.	TGCAGCGTTGAAGATCGGGGACAGGGGGGGAATGGCTACACCTTC	CSVEDRGQGGNGYTF